What follows is one TCR beta chain and its context. Its antigen is unidentified. This entry is derived from a study of cytomegalovirus exposure and HLA in healthy donors. Study-wide results and caveats: Researchers reported that a few CMV-associated chains were confirmed in vitro as CMV antigen-specific. Later analysis identified several of the most significant clusters that appeared linked to common viral pathogens.

In germline, CDR1 is SGHTA, CDR2 FQGNSA. The CDR3 loop spans 15 amino acids. V was pared by 4 bases and J by 4 bases, with 2 bases of the junction left unmatched. Primers for the PCR totalled 60 Vbeta and 13 Jbeta. Produced via immunoSEQ multiplex PCR; TCRdb's table is partial and in-frame only. The sample holds more than 95,000 clones, about two thirds seen once. The TCR was taken from a man aged 25-45 years in good health and CMV-seronegative. The J gene is TRBJ2-1, the V gene TRBV7-2, with 12 positions matching TRBD2. The sample comprised PBMCs. The CDR3 region has the DNA TGTGCCAGCAGCTGGACTAGCGGGGAATACAATGAGCAGTTCTTC. It is translated as CASSWTSGEYNEQFF.